What follows are 32 T cell receptor beta chains derived from one specimen sequenced in a study of T cell changes during pregnancy in multiple sclerosis. The protocol was immunoSEQ multiplex PCR, while the TCRdb copy is restricted to in-frame clones and leaves out a portion. The table includes some 9,100 clones, 85% to 90% detected once. The input for sequencing was CD8+ T cells from peripheral blood mononuclear cells, taken in the first trimester of pregnancy. These TCRs come from a female donor in good health, enrolled as a control in a pregnancy study.

V gene TRBV5-3 combines with J gene TRBJ2-4; 10 nucleotides align to TRBD2. TRBV5-3 is an open reading frame, and its role is uncertain. CDR3 length: 20 amino acids. V was clipped by 0 bases and J by 0 bases; unmatched bases: 12. The CDR3 DNA reads TGTGCCAGAAGCTTGGCCGGTCTAGCGGGGGTCAGAATAGCCAAAAACATTCAGTACTTC. Translated: CARSLAGLAGVRIAKNIQYF.

The rearrangement joins TRBV2 to TRBJ2-4; weak D call: TRBD1 (6 bases). Looked up from germline, CDR1 is SNHLY and CDR2 is FYNNEI. V was clipped by 6 bases and J by 3 bases, with 15 bases between them. This CDR3 comprises 15 residues. This CDR3 reads CASRGTNAYKNIQYF. CDR3 nucleotides: TGTGCCAGCAGGGGGACAAACGCCTACAAAAACATTCAGTACTTC.

The chain is built from TRBV2 and TRBJ2-2, with 9 bases lining up with TRBD2. Germline V gene sequence: CDR1 SNHLY, CDR2 FYNNEI. V lost 6 bases, J lost 8 bases, and 7 bases stayed unmatched. The CDR3 is 14 amino acids. CDR3 DNA: TGTGCCAGCAGCAAGCGGGGGGTCTCGGGGGAGCTGTTTTTT. Residues: CASSKRGVSGELFF. The entire variable domain, with the rest obtained from reference TRBV2 and TRBJ2-2, is as follows: EPEVTQTPSHQVTQMGQEVILRCVPISNHLYFYWYRQILGQKVEFLVSFYNNEISEKSEIFDDQFSVERPDGSNFTLKIRSTKLEDSAMYFCASSKRGVSGELFFGEGSRLTVL.

This chain uses TRBV9 with TRBJ1-2, with TRBD1 matching over 8 bases. V lost 1 base to trimming and J lost 8 bases; unmatched junction nucleotides: 4. CDR1 and CDR2 (germline): SGDLS, YYNGEE. This CDR3 spans 13 amino acids. The CDR3 here is CASSVQGAGGYTF. The CDR3 bases are TGTGCCAGCAGCGTACAGGGGGCGGGAGGCTACACCTTC.

The gene calls are TRBV6-5 and TRBJ2-7, with D possibly matching TRBD2 (6 bases). Germline V gives CDR1 MNHEY, CDR2 SVGAGI. The CDR3 extends over 15 amino acids. V lost 2 bases, J lost 0 bases, and 11 bases lay in between. Written as DNA, the CDR3 is TGTGCCAGCAGTTACGATACTAGCTCCTCCTACGAGCAGTACTTC. Its protein is CASSYDTSSSYEQYF.

Remarks on this clone: Germline is not matched at one junction end, which may reflect a read error. V and J are TRBV10-3 and TRBJ1-4, with 9 bases fitting TRBD1. In germline, CDR1 is ENHRY, CDR2 SYGVKD. The CDR3 covers 14 residues. The CDR3: CAIGLTGGIGKTVF. The CDR3 region has the DNA TGTGCCATCGGTTTAACAGGGGGCATAGGGAAAACTGTTTTT.

This sequence joins TRBV5-1 and TRBJ1-4, with a possible D match to TRBD1 (6 bases). V lost 4 bases and J lost 4, with 11 bases in between. The CDR3 has 14 amino acids. The germline CDR1 and CDR2 sequences are SGHRS and YFSETQ. CDR3 amino acids: CASSPTGFNEKLFF. CDR3 nucleotides: TGCGCCAGCAGCCCAACAGGGTTTAATGAAAAACTGTTTTTT.

The CDR3 loop reads CASSRAGTDTQYF. The CDR3 nucleotides read TGTGCCAGCAGCCGGGCGGGTACAGATACGCAGTATTTT. V and J are TRBV7-2 and TRBJ2-3, with D possibly TRBD2 on 5 matching bases. CDR1 is SGHTA, CDR2 FQGNSA, per germline. V shed 5 bases and J shed 3 bases, with 9 bases lying between them. CDR3 length: 13 residues.

This clone was detected only once. The chain carries TRBV9 and TRBJ1-6, with TRBD1 identical over 9 bases. The CDR3 is 15 amino acids. Per germline, CDR1 SGDLS and CDR2 YYNGEE. Trimming at V came to 3 bases and at J to 10 bases, leaving 8 bases not matched to a gene. CDR3 bases: TGTGCCAGCAGCGGGGGGACAGGGATAGGATCACCCCTCCACTTT. Protein product: CASSGGTGIGSPLHF.

The table lists this clone with a count of one. Written as DNA, the CDR3 is TGTGCCAGTAGTATACCTCAGGCTACAGGGCGGATGTTTGGCTACACCTTC. Protein product: CASSIPQATGRMFGYTF. The rearrangement uses TRBV19 and TRBJ1-2, with a weak D call TRBD1 (6 bases). From germline, CDR1 is LNHDA and CDR2 SQIVND (reference sequence). The CDR3 extends over 17 amino acids. V was pared by 2 bases and J by 7 bases, with 23 bases between.

This rearrangement joins TRBV29-1 to TRBJ2-7; TRBD2 aligns across 10 bases. Germline V CDR1 and CDR2: SQVTM, ANQGSEA. This CDR3 has 16 amino acids. V trimming: 0 bases; J trimming: 1 base; junction bases outside the gene matches: 6. The CDR3 protein is CSVEDRSSGRSYEQYF. The DNA of the CDR3 is TGCAGCGTTGAAGATCGTTCTAGCGGGAGATCCTACGAGCAGTACTTC.

The rearrangement joins TRBV28 to TRBJ1-2; D possibly corresponds to TRBD1 (6 bases). CDR3 length: 14 amino acids. Trimming left V 2 bases short and J 6 bases short, with 13 bases between. Germline V gene data show CDR1 as MDHEN and CDR2 as SYDVKM. This CDR3 is CASSLQPGVDGYTF. The CDR3 DNA follows: TGTGCCAGCAGTTTACAACCAGGGGTGGATGGCTACACCTTC.

The V and J genes are TRBV5-6 and TRBJ1-4, with 10 bases that match TRBD1. This CDR3 has 14 amino acids. With 2 bases clipped from V and 6 bases from J, the junction kept 1 base outside the gene matches. Germline V lookup: CDR1 SGHDT, CDR2 YYEEEE. CDR3 DNA sequence: TGTGCCAGCAGCTTCGGGACAGGGGATGAAAAACTGTTTTTT. It is translated as CASSFGTGDEKLFF.

The chain couples TRBV30 to TRBJ2-7; D gene uncertain. CDR1 and CDR2 from the germline V gene are GTSNPN and SVGIG (reference sequence). Deletions cut 2 bases from V and 2 bases from J, with 10 bases between. The CDR3 covers 13 residues. This CDR3 reads CAWSSGNTYEQYF. CDR3 coding DNA: TGTGCCTGGAGTAGTGGTAACACCTACGAGCAGTACTTC.

The J gene is TRBJ2-1, the V gene TRBV28, with TRBD2 matching 8 bases. V trimming: 5 bases; J trimming: 7 bases; junction bases outside the gene matches: 10. Per the germline V gene, CDR1 is MDHEN and CDR2 is SYDVKM. This CDR3 has 15 amino acids. In DNA form, the CDR3 reads TGTGCCAGCAGTCCACCGTCAGCGGGAGTGAATGAGCAGTTCTTC. Its translation is CASSPPSAGVNEQFF.

The chain has TRBV11-3 and TRBJ2-1; TRBD2 matches at 9 bases. CDR3 size: 15 residues. With V trimmed by 1 base and J by 8 bases, 6 bases remained unmatched. Germline V lookup: CDR1 SGHNT, CDR2 YENEEA. CDR3 coding DNA: TGTGCCAGCAGCTTAGCTAGCGGGGATTTTCATGAGCAGTTCTTC. Translation gives CASSLASGDFHEQFF.

This clone is judged medium-sized (0.01 to 0.1%). This chain joins TRBV7-9 and TRBJ2-5, with 7 bases fitting TRBD1. V gave up 2 bases and J gave up 3 bases; unmatched junction bases: 3. The germline V gene encodes CDR1 SEHNR and CDR2 FQNEAQ (reference sequence). The CDR3 covers 14 residues. CDR3 region: CASSLSGQKETQYF. DNA for the CDR3: TGTGCCAGCAGCTTATCGGGACAGAAAGAGACCCAGTACTTC.

The chain carries TRBV5-4 and TRBJ1-2, with 7 nucleotides matching TRBD1. The junction had 7 bases not matched to a gene; V was cut back by 0 bases and J by 2 bases. This CDR3 spans 16 amino acids. Germline CDR1 SGHNT, CDR2 YYREEE (reference sequence). CDR3 amino acids: CASSLAGTELNYGYTF. In DNA, the CDR3 is TGTGCCAGCAGCTTGGCCGGGACAGAGCTGAACTATGGCTACACCTTC.

The J gene is TRBJ2-7, the V gene TRBV5-8; possible D gene TRBD1, 6 bases. Germline V lookup: CDR1 SGHTS, CDR2 YDEGEE. This CDR3 has 16 residues. Trimming took off 6 bases at V and 2 bases at J, with 21 bases between the two ends. The CDR3 sequence is CASTRPPGQKPYEQYF. The DNA of the CDR3 is TGTGCCAGCACTCGGCCGCCGGGACAAAAGCCCTACGAGCAGTACTTC.

The chain is built from TRBV5-1 and TRBJ2-7, with TRBD2 as a possible D gene (5 bases). This CDR3 is 14 amino acids long. Trimming removed 0 bases from V and 2 bases from J, with 9 bases in between. Germline V CDR1 and CDR2: SGHRS, YFSETQ. For the CDR3, the DNA is TGCGCCAGCAGCTTGGGGGAGCAAGCCTACGAGCAGTACTTC. This codes for CASSLGEQAYEQYF.

The genes are TRBV6-5 and TRBJ2-7; 8 bases align to TRBD1. V shed 5 bases and J 0 bases; nucleotides not matched to a gene: 3. From germline, CDR1 is MNHEY and CDR2 SVGAGI. The CDR3 contains 14 residues. The CDR3 loop reads CASSAGTGSYEQYF. DNA for the CDR3: TGTGCCAGCAGTGCCGGGACAGGCTCCTACGAGCAGTACTTC.

This chain uses TRBV7-2 with TRBJ2-3, with 8 bases aligning to TRBD2. The V and J ends lost 1 base and 3 bases, in that order; junction bases with no gene match: 6. The CDR3 is made up of 16 amino acids. CDR1 SGHTA and CDR2 FQGNSA come from the germline V gene. CDR3 region: CASSLGPGLETDTQYF. In DNA form, the CDR3 reads TGTGCCAGCAGCTTAGGGCCGGGACTAGAGACAGATACGCAGTATTTT.

The chain recombines TRBV4-3 with TRBJ2-1, with D maybe TRBD1 (6 bases). Germline V gene data show CDR1 as LGHNA and CDR2 as YSLEER. V dropped 7 bases and J dropped 6 bases, with 19 bases sitting between them. The CDR3 contains 15 residues. The DNA for the CDR3 is TGCGCCAGCAAATTTTCGTCGACAGGCCTCAATGAGCAGTTCTTC. Protein: CASKFSSTGLNEQFF.

By its share, this clone is medium-sized (0.01 to 0.1%). The rearrangement uses TRBV6-1 and TRBJ2-3; 10 nucleotides align to TRBD2. Germline CDR1 MNHNS, CDR2 SASEGT. Trimming removed 4 bases from V and 6 bases from J; junction bases left unmatched: 16. The CDR3 has 18 amino acids. CDR3 in amino acids: CASSARRQLAGRGDTQYF. DNA of the CDR3: TGTGCCAGCAGTGCCCGCCGGCAACTAGCGGGGCGAGGGGATACGCAGTATTTT.

This clone was recorded once. J is TRBJ2-7 and V is TRBV7-9, with TRBD1 matching over 7 bases. This CDR3 is built from 15 residues. Germline V lookup: CDR1 SEHNR, CDR2 FQNEAQ (reference sequence). The trim removed 4 bases at V and 4 bases at J, leaving 10 bases unmatched. In nucleotides, the CDR3 is TGTGCCAGCAGCTCTACAGGGGTAATAGGATACGAGCAGTACTTC. It encodes CASSSTGVIGYEQYF.

This clone has a single count. V is TRBV28 and J is TRBJ1-2, with D hard to call. CDR3 length: 11 amino acids. Trimming took off 10 bases at V and 6 bases at J, with 12 bases between the two ends. Germline CDR1 MDHEN, CDR2 SYDVKM. The CDR3 loop reads CATISQNGYTF. The CDR3 coding sequence is TGTGCCACCATCTCGCAGAATGGCTACACCTTC.

This clone occurred once. The J gene is TRBJ2-2, the V gene TRBV6-5; 7 bases are shared with TRBD1. CDR3 length: 15 amino acids. Germline V CDR1 and CDR2: MNHEY, SVGAGI. V lost 6 bases and J lost 4; bases outside the gene matches: 8. CDR3 protein: CASRPGQPPTGELFF. Written as DNA, the CDR3 is TGTGCCAGCAGACCGGGACAGCCCCCCACCGGGGAGCTGTTTTTT.

This clone is categorized as medium-sized. This chain uses TRBV28 with TRBJ1-1; 7 positions agree with TRBD1. V shed 8 bases, J shed 8 bases, and the junction held 14 bases outside the gene matches. The CDR3 runs to 14 residues. Germline values: CDR1 MDHEN, CDR2 SYDVKM. CDR3 amino acids: CASHRDRATEEAFF. The CDR3 DNA follows: TGTGCCAGCCACCGAGACAGGGCGACAGAGGAAGCTTTCTTT.

The chain employs TRBV7-6 and TRBJ1-2, with TRBD1 as a possible D gene (6 bases). There are 15 residues in the CDR3. Trimming took 2 bases from V and 6 from J, leaving 16 bases between them. The germline CDR1 and CDR2 sequences are SGHVS and FNYEAQ. CDR3: CASSLTPTGADGYTF. DNA of the CDR3: TGTGCCAGCAGCTTAACTCCGACAGGAGCGGATGGCTACACCTTC.

The gene calls are TRBV2 and TRBJ2-2, with 7 bases aligning to TRBD1. Germline V gene lookup returns CDR1 SNHLY and CDR2 FYNNEI. There are 21 residues in the CDR3. The V and J ends lost 3 bases and 0 bases, in that order; junction bases with no gene match: 19. This CDR3 reads CASSDRGTDSVIRSNTGELFF. As DNA, the CDR3 is TGTGCCAGCAGTGACCGAGGGACAGATAGTGTCATACGGTCGAACACCGGGGAGCTGTTTTTT.

In this sample, this clone turned up once. The chain uses TRBV25-1 and TRBJ2-2; D is perhaps TRBD1 (5 bases). CDR1 and CDR2 (germline): MGHDK, SYGVNS. CDR3 length equals 14 residues. Deletions cut 0 bases from V and 5 bases from J, with 7 bases between. The CDR3 region is CASSEYRDTGELFF. The CDR3 DNA follows: TGTGCCAGCAGTGAATACAGGGATACCGGGGAGCTGTTTTTT.

The chain carries TRBV27 and TRBJ2-7; D is possibly TRBD2 (5 bases). This CDR3 has 15 amino acids. Germline V gene sequence: CDR1 MNHEY, CDR2 SMNVEV (reference sequence). V lost 1 base and J 6 bases, leaving 16 bases between the germline ends. CDR3 in amino acids: CASSLWASSVSEQYF. The CDR3, as DNA: TGTGCCAGCAGTTTATGGGCTAGCTCAGTCTCCGAGCAGTACTTC.